A selection of T cell receptor beta chains follows, all from one sample in a study of blood T cell repertoires in COVID-19. Assay used: immunoSEQ multiplex PCR; TCRdb lists only in-frame clones, some missing. The table has 200,000 to 300,000 clones, approximately 84% seen once; the top ten hold around 4%. Sequencing was done on a sample of peripheral blood. The source is a man in his fifties or sixties with acute or convalescent COVID-19. Both conserved end residues are part of each CDR3. A D gene is named only where the DNA matches it firmly.

>TRBD1|TRBV7-3
CASSPRDSTRSSYEQYF
>TRBD1|TRBV7-6
CASSSGQGATDTQYF
>TRBD1|TRBV6-5
CASTRSQGGTYEQYF
>.|TRBV4-1
CASSQDRSYQPQHF
>.|TRBV28
CASLGLWGTSYGYTF
>.|TRBV3-1/TRBV3-2
CASSPPGSTSLDTQYF
>TRBD1|TRBV7-2
CASARGTNEQYF
>TRBD1|TRBV2
CASFTGGDANIQYF
>.|TRBV18
CASSPNQDTQYF
>TRBD2|TRBV20-1
CSASGLAGITDTQYF
>.|TRBV20-1
CSASSDQETQYF
>.|TRBV3-1/TRBV3-2
CASSAFFGIEAFF
>.|TRBV7-9
CASSLRGGRVGELFF
>.|TRBV5-4
CASSLGGASEETQYF
>TRBD1|TRBV7-8
CASSIRDRIYEQYF
>.|TRBV5-1
CASSHQQGIETQYF
>.|TRBV5-5
CASSLIGTAYEQYF
>TRBD1|TRBV6-6
CASSYGTVSGELFF
>.|TRBV5-8
CASSLSGNEQFF
>.|TRBV7-2
CASSLRGGAGNQPQHF
>TRBD1|TRBV5-1
CASSTVPGQGPDTEAFF
>.|TRBV5-1
CASQDRNTEAFF
>.|TRBV4-1
CASSQDNRGTEAFF
>.|TRBV27
CASSFGRGHGYTF
>.|TRBV19
CASSIDLGGQPQHF
>TRBD1|TRBV18
CASSEQQGANQPQHF
>.|TRBV11-2
CASSSGGQTENTF
>TRBD1|TRBV18
CASSATGDYGYTF
>TRBD1|TRBV24-1
CATSDSTTGGMSQPQHF
>.|TRBV6-1
CASSEQGGWNYEQFF
>.|TRBV11-2
CASSLSLVLNQYEQYF
>.|TRBV11-3
CASSFLSGEPQYF
>.|TRBV2
CASRATDTGELFF
>TRBD2|TRBV11-2
CASSNRLAGSTDTQYF
>.|TRBV21-1
CASSRRLRVGYGYTF
>.|TRBV3-1/TRBV3-2
CASSQEPGASGKLFF
>TRBD1|TRBV2
CARMDHQGAAEAFF
>.|TRBV19
CASSLEGTYSPYEQYF
>.|TRBV27
CASSFFLAGNEQFF
>.|TRBV7-6
CASSSLRASEYEQYF
>TRBD1|TRBV11-2
CASSFGTGAYEQYF
>TRBD1|TRBV10-3
CAIGGQVEDSPLHF
>TRBD2|TRBV30
CAWSYGTSGTLAKNIQYF
>TRBD2|TRBV15
CATSSSGTRRPRDTQYF
>TRBD1|TRBV3-1/TRBV3-2
CASSQEGQGGDTQYF
>.|TRBV19
CASSTSVVDIYGYTF
>TRBD2|TRBV28
CASSLISSGRHEQYF
>.|TRBV6-5
CASSLEGAIGEQYF
>.|TRBV21-1
CASRGGGQGEAYEQYF
>TRBD2|TRBV6-1
CASSEGGKNGELFF
>.|TRBV5-5
CASSSDYGGTDTQYF
>TRBD1|TRBV19
CATGGTANSPLHF
>TRBD1|TRBV4-2
CASSQGQGPGNTIYF
>TRBD2|TRBV7-8
CASRTSGGGTTDTQYF
>TRBD2|TRBV14
CASSQVRTSGRAGHYNEQFF